This T cell receptor (beta chain) was sequenced for a study of T cell changes during pregnancy in multiple sclerosis. The CDR3 is made up of 15 amino acids. Germline assignment: CDR1 MNHEY and CDR2 SMNVEV (reference sequence). V lost 3 bases, J lost 1 base, and 9 bases lay in between. TCRdb's copy holds only in-frame clones and misses some; the assay was immunoSEQ multiplex PCR. The data hold 45,000 to 55,000 clones, with over 75% observed a single time. As concerns this clone: Other DNA sequences in the same sample also yield this CDR3.

The source is a female donor with multiple sclerosis, enrolled in a pregnancy study. The sample here was CD4+ T cells from peripheral blood mononuclear cells, taken in the second trimester of pregnancy. The chain is built from TRBV27 and TRBJ1-4; maybe TRBD1 (6 bases). CDR3: CASSFQQGTNEKLFF. The DNA of the CDR3 is TGTGCCAGCAGTTTCCAACAGGGAACTAATGAAAAACTGTTTTTT.